The subject of this entry is one T cell receptor beta chain. Original handling: Using reference gene primer amplification, nucleated cell counts were estimated. Sequencing was performed with immunoSEQ multiplex PCR; in TCRdb, only in-frame clones are kept and a portion is missing. That table supplies the V and J calls and clone size; D and trimming were determined from the DNA. Here the sample spans just over 250,000 clones, about 88% being singletons. This sample was included in a study of blood T cell repertoires in COVID-19. Study as a whole: T cells, B-cell-depleted T cells, or PBMCs supplied cDNA or gDNA.

CDR1 is MRHNA and CDR2 is SNTAGT in the germline V gene. V lost 3 bases and J lost 9; bases outside the gene matches: 3. This CDR3 has 13 residues. The chain combines TRBV6-4 with TRBJ2-1; 9 bases fit TRBD2. Sequences were obtained from peripheral blood. This TCR was recovered from a man in his 60s who had recovered from COVID-19. The CDR3 DNA sequence: TGTGCCAGCAGTGAGGCGGGGGGGCTTGAGCAGTTCTTC. It yields the protein CASSEAGGLEQFF.